These 10 T cell receptor beta chains came from one sample sequenced in a study of T-cell memory formation after mild COVID-19. One entry per CDR3 protein results from TCRdb running MiXCR on the 5' RACE reads. Among about half a million distinct CDR3 sequences, about 18% were seen once, and the ten largest hold 12%. The sample comprised PBMCs or a T cell subset sorted from them (not recorded which). The source is an adult woman who had mild COVID-19 (a few samples of this study predate the infection). Cell type and time point are not known.

This clonotype was counted only a few times. The rearrangement links TRBV4-1 to TRBJ2-7; possible D gene TRBD1, 6 bases. This CDR3 spans 13 amino acids. Trimming pared 3 bases from V and 3 bases from J, leaving 9 bases between. Germline V gives CDR1 MGHRA, CDR2 YSYEKL. CDR3 bases: TGCGCCAGCAGCCACCAGGGGAACTACGAGCAGTACTTC. Its translation: CASSHQGNYEQYF.

The rearrangement joins TRBV13 to TRBJ2-3, with 8 bases that match TRBD2. V was clipped by 1 base and J by 3 bases; unmatched bases: 3. This CDR3 region has 15 residues. Germline CDR1 is PRHDT and CDR2 is FYEKMQ (reference sequence). CDR3 DNA: TGTGCCAGCAGCTTAGTACGGGAGGGTACAGATACGCAGTATTTT. This gives the protein CASSLVREGTDTQYF.

In regard to this clonotype: A much larger clone is a single base away; this may be a read error. This chain uses TRBV7-9 with TRBJ1-6; 10 positions match TRBD1. The CDR3 spans 15 residues. Germline assignment: CDR1 SEHNR and CDR2 FQNEAQ (reference sequence). V shed 4 bases and J 7 bases; nucleotides not matched to a gene: 4. In nucleotides, the CDR3 is TGTGCCAGCAGCTCCGGGACAGGGGCGAATTCACCCCTCCACTTT. Protein sequence: CASSSGTGANSPLHF.

This sequence joins TRBV7-2 and TRBJ2-2; D call uncertain. The V end was cut by 4 bases, the J end by 4 bases, with 7 bases between. CDR1 is SGHTA, CDR2 FQGNSA, per germline. CDR3 size: 13 residues. DNA for the CDR3: TGTGCCAGCAGCTACCGGTCCACCGGGGAGCTGTTTTTT. Translating gives CASSYRSTGELFF.

A few counts support this clonotype. The chain combines TRBV30 with TRBJ1-1; no firm D call. Germline CDR1 is GTSNPN and CDR2 is SVGIG (reference sequence). The length of the CDR3 is 12 residues. Trimming pared 3 bases from V and 4 bases from J, leaving 9 bases between. This chain's CDR3 is CAWRRWGTEAFF. The CDR3 DNA reads as TGTGCCTGGAGGCGATGGGGCACTGAAGCTTTCTTT.

The chain employs TRBV29-1 and TRBJ1-1; D uncertain. This CDR3 contains 12 residues. V was clipped by 5 bases and J by 1 base, with 8 bases between them. Germline V CDR1 and CDR2: SQVTM, ANQGSEA. The CDR3, as DNA: TGCAGCGTTACCCCCCAGAACACTGAAGCTTTCTTT. Translation: CSVTPQNTEAFF.

CDR3 coding DNA: TGTGCCAGCTCACGTACAGGTGCCCTCCCTGAAGCTTTCTTT. It translates to CASSRTGALPEAFF. The chain has TRBV18 and TRBJ1-1, with D possibly being TRBD1 (5 bases). This CDR3 has 14 residues. Germline V gives CDR1 KGHSH, CDR2 LQKENI. Deletions cut 4 bases from V and 6 bases from J, with 15 bases between.

This clonotype appeared a few times. The rearrangement joins TRBV4-1 to TRBJ2-2, with 8 bases lining up with TRBD1. Germline lookup yields CDR1 MGHRA and CDR2 YSYEKL. The CDR3 extends over 17 amino acids. The V and J ends lost 5 bases and 1 base, in that order; junction bases with no gene match: 9. CDR3 nucleotide sequence: TGCGCCAGCAGCGCACGCCAACAGGGGGGGAACACCGGGGAGCTGTTTTTT. This encodes CASSARQQGGNTGELFF.

The chain couples TRBV20-1 to TRBJ2-2; 7 bases map to TRBD1. The length of the CDR3 is 15 residues. Germline trimming cut 3 bases from V and 1 base from J; bases unmatched to any gene: 5. Germline V CDR1 and CDR2: DFQATT, SNEGSKA (reference sequence). The CDR3 nucleotides read TGCAGTGCTAGGACCGGGACAGTGAACACCGGGGAGCTGTTTTTT. Protein: CSARTGTVNTGELFF.

The chain joins TRBV7-9 to TRBJ2-2; 7 bases are a match to TRBD2. The CDR3 runs 16 residues. V dropped 4 bases and J dropped 1; count of bases not matched to a gene: 6. Germline CDR1 SEHNR, CDR2 FQNEAQ (reference sequence). CDR3 sequence: CASSSWSGMNTGELFF. CDR3 DNA: TGTGCCAGCAGCTCATGGAGCGGGATGAACACCGGGGAGCTGTTTTTT.